A selection of T cell receptor beta chains follows, all from one sample in a study of T-cell memory formation after mild COVID-19. TCRdb re-analysed the 5' RACE reads in MiXCR, keeping a single row per CDR3 protein. Among about 55,000 distinct CDR3 sequences listed, approximately 9.5% were seen once. Sequencing was carried out using PBMCs or a T cell subset sorted from them (not recorded which). The receptor source for this set is a man between 18 and 29 years old who had mild COVID-19 (a few samples of this study predate the infection). Cell type and time point are not known. Each CDR3 is given with its conserved first and last residue. A D gene is named only where the DNA matches it firmly. Size values are once, few and many counts, or a class for expanded clones, and some rows have none.

d_gene,v_gene,abundance,j_gene,CDR3aa,CDR3nt
TRBD1,TRBV6-5,.,TRBJ1-1,CASSPSGGSTNTEAFF,TGTGCCAGCAGTCCCTCAGGGGGATCGACGAACACTGAAGCTTTCTTT
TRBD2,TRBV6-2/TRBV6-3,few,TRBJ2-5,CASRQLAGLQETQYF,TGTGCCAGCAGACAACTAGCGGGGCTCCAAGAGACCCAGTACTTC
TRBD2,TRBV5-1,many,TRBJ2-1,CASSSLAGVGNEQFF,TGCGCCAGCAGCTCACTAGCGGGGGTGGGGAATGAGCAGTTCTTC
.,TRBV7-3,.,TRBJ2-5,CASSLGGGPGETQYF,TGTGCCAGCAGCTTGGGGGGGGGCCCTGGGGAGACCCAGTACTTC
.,TRBV20-1,.,TRBJ1-3,CSLRTIYF,TGCAGTTTACGGACCATATATTTT
TRBD1,TRBV6-6,.,TRBJ1-4,CASSYGTGEKLFF,TGTGCCAGCAGTTATGGGACAGGTGAAAAACTGTTTTTT
.,TRBV4-3,many,TRBJ2-6,CASSQERVGANVLTF,TGCGCCAGCAGCCAAGAGCGAGTAGGGGCCAACGTCCTGACTTTC
.,TRBV11-2,few,TRBJ2-5,CASSSPWAGHVETQYF,TGTGCCAGCAGCTCCCCCTGGGCGGGACACGTAGAGACCCAGTACTTC
.,TRBV29-1,many,TRBJ2-1,CSVRGLWDNEQFF,TGCAGCGTCCGGGGCCTCTGGGACAATGAGCAGTTCTTC
TRBD1,TRBV5-4,few,TRBJ2-2,CASSLRQGSGGELFF,TGTGCCAGCAGCTTACGACAGGGAAGTGGCGGGGAGCTGTTTTTT
.,TRBV27,.,TRBJ1-1,CASSPRGANEAFF,TGTGCCAGCAGTCCCCGGGGGGCCAATGAAGCTTTCTTT
.,TRBV4-3,few,TRBJ1-1,CASSRDTGFSEAFF,TGCGCCAGCAGCCGAGATACAGGGTTCTCTGAAGCTTTCTTT
.,TRBV29-1,few,TRBJ1-2,CSGRMGDGYTF,TGCAGCGGACGGATGGGGGACGGCTACACCTTC
TRBD2,TRBV5-1,.,TRBJ2-5,CASSLTGLAGGQETQYF,TGCGCCAGCAGCCTAACGGGACTAGCGGGGGGCCAAGAGACCCAGTACTTC
.,TRBV29-1,many,TRBJ2-2,CSVEKGAGELFF,TGCAGCGTTGAAAAGGGGGCCGGGGAGCTGTTTTTT
.,TRBV5-4,.,TRBJ2-2,CASSRDIGELFF,TGTGCCAGCAGCCGGGACATCGGGGAGCTGTTTTTT
.,TRBV7-2,few,TRBJ1-2,CASSLGNRVFYGYTF,TGTGCCAGCAGCTTAGGTAACAGAGTATTCTATGGCTACACCTTC
.,TRBV7-9,few,TRBJ2-5,CASSRDTVQETQYF,TGTGCCAGCAGTAGGGACACGGTGCAAGAGACCCAGTACTTC
TRBD1,TRBV7-9,many,TRBJ2-3,CASSPGQGSDTQYF,TGTGCCAGCAGCCCGGGACAGGGGTCAGATACGCAGTATTTT
TRBD2,TRBV5-1,.,TRBJ2-2,CACSLETSGNTGELFF,TGCGCCTGCAGCTTGGAGACTAGCGGGAACACCGGGGAGCTGTTTTTT
TRBD2,TRBV7-2,few,TRBJ2-6,CASSRTSGAGANVLTF,TGTGCCAGCAGCCGGACTAGCGGGGCTGGGGCCAACGTCCTGACTTTC
.,TRBV2,.,TRBJ2-6,CASRGGANVLTF,TGTGCCAGTCGGGGCGGGGCCAACGTCCTGACTTTC
.,TRBV20-1,.,TRBJ1-6,CSARDRGSSYNSPLHF,TGCAGTGCTAGAGATAGGGGGAGCTCCTATAATTCACCCCTCCACTTT
.,TRBV28,.,TRBJ2-1,CASSLRGSRSGF,TGTGCCAGCAGCCTTAGGGGGTCGCGGAGCGGCTTC
TRBD1,TRBV6-2/TRBV6-3,.,TRBJ2-2,CASTQTGGTNTGELFF,TGTGCCAGCACCCAGACAGGGGGCACGAACACCGGGGAGCTGTTTTTT
.,TRBV7-9,.,TRBJ1-1,CASSRLTGDEAFF,TGTGCCAGCAGCCGACTGACAGGAGACGAAGCTTTCTTT
TRBD1,TRBV12-3/TRBV12-4,.,TRBJ2-6,CASSWDRGAANVLTF,TGTGCCAGCAGCTGGGACAGGGGCGCGGCCAACGTCCTGACTTTC
TRBD1,TRBV2,few,TRBJ2-2,CASSRTGTNTGELFF,TGTGCCAGCAGCAGGACAGGGACGAACACCGGGGAGCTGTTTTTT
.,TRBV29-1,many,TRBJ2-3,CSVARGTTDTQYF,TGCAGCGTTGCCCGGGGGACCACAGATACGCAGTATTTT
.,TRBV5-5,.,TRBJ2-4,CASSLGGVAIQYF,TGTGCCAGCAGCTTGGGGGGGGTGGCCATTCAGTACTTC
.,TRBV20-1,.,TRBJ1-4,CSAYGPLGEKLFF,TGCAGTGCTTACGGGCCCTTAGGTGAAAAACTGTTTTTT
.,TRBV12-3/TRBV12-4,.,TRBJ1-5,CASWSQDGQPQHF,TGTGCCAGCTGGAGTCAGGACGGTCAGCCCCAGCATTTT
TRBD2,TRBV7-2,large,TRBJ2-1,CASSLGLAGGNEQFF,TGTGCCAGCAGCTTAGGACTAGCGGGGGGCAATGAGCAGTTCTTC
TRBD1,TRBV20-1,many,TRBJ2-5,CSAGQVRDQETQYF,TGCAGTGCTGGACAGGTTAGGGACCAAGAGACCCAGTACTTC
TRBD2,TRBV20-1,many,TRBJ2-1,CSARDRLAGGTNEQFF,TGCAGTGCTAGAGATCGGCTAGCGGGGGGGACCAATGAGCAGTTCTTC
.,TRBV5-1,.,TRBJ1-2,CASSLTANYGYTF,TGCGCCAGCAGCTTGACAGCTAACTATGGCTACACCTTC
.,TRBV4-2,few,TRBJ1-2,CASSQEAQGEGYTF,TGTGCCAGCAGCCAAGAGGCACAGGGTGAGGGCTACACCTTC
.,TRBV10-3,.,TRBJ2-3,CAITPGGVDTQYF,TGTGCCATCACGCCAGGGGGGGTGGATACGCAGTATTTT
TRBD2,TRBV7-2,many,TRBJ2-3,CASSPSRLAGPTDTQYF,TGTGCCAGCAGCCCATCCAGGCTAGCGGGACCCACAGATACGCAGTATTTT
.,TRBV7-2,many,TRBJ2-5,CASSFAGTETQYF,TGTGCCAGCAGCTTTGCGGGGACAGAGACCCAGTACTTC
.,TRBV7-2,.,TRBJ2-6,CASSLTRGLLSGANVLTF,TGTGCCAGCAGCTTAACGCGGGGTCTACTGTCTGGGGCCAACGTCCTGACTTTC
TRBD1,TRBV12-3/TRBV12-4,many,TRBJ2-5,CASRWGTGLGTQYF,TGTGCCAGCAGATGGGGGACAGGGTTAGGGACCCAGTACTTC
.,TRBV6-1,many,TRBJ2-7,CASSAQGNEQYF,TGTGCCAGCAGTGCTCAAGGGAACGAGCAGTACTTC
TRBD2,TRBV28,few,TRBJ2-3,CASTIGTISTDTQYF,TGTGCCAGCACCATCGGGACTATAAGCACAGATACGCAGTATTTT
TRBD2,TRBV20-1,many,TRBJ2-7,CSASGTSGGLEQYF,TGCAGTGCGTCCGGGACTAGCGGGGGTCTCGAGCAGTACTTC
.,TRBV5-1,few,TRBJ2-1,CASSRTHLGGDEQFF,TGCGCCAGCAGTCGAACCCACCTGGGAGGCGATGAGCAGTTCTTC
TRBD2,TRBV7-2,few,TRBJ2-5,CASSLAPSGGQETQYF,TGTGCCAGCAGCTTGGCACCTAGCGGGGGGCAAGAGACCCAGTACTTC
.,TRBV7-9,.,TRBJ1-1,CASSPHLDSFEAFF,TGTGCCAGCAGCCCCCACCTCGACAGTTTTGAAGCTTTCTTT
TRBD2,TRBV4-2,.,TRBJ2-7,CASSQEAGGSSYEQYF,TGTGCCAGCAGCCAAGAAGCGGGGGGAAGCTCCTACGAGCAGTACTTC
TRBD2,TRBV6-6,.,TRBJ2-5,CASSQIAGKKTQYF,TGTGCCAGCAGTCAGATAGCGGGAAAAAAGACCCAGTACTTC
.,TRBV12-3/TRBV12-4,.,TRBJ1-4,CASSFSGQPNEKLFF,TGTGCCAGCAGTTTCTCAGGACAGCCGAATGAAAAACTGTTTTTT
.,TRBV9,few,TRBJ2-3,CASSAGLVSTDTQYF,TGTGCCAGCAGCGCCGGCCTAGTGAGCACAGATACGCAGTATTTT
.,TRBV25-1,once,TRBJ1-3,CASSFTAGGNTIYF,TGTGCCAGCAGTTTCACAGCAGGGGGAAACACCATATATTTT
.,TRBV6-1,few,TRBJ1-2,CASSRSGQGTNYGYTF,TGTGCCAGCAGTCGAAGTGGGCAGGGGACTAACTATGGCTACACCTTC